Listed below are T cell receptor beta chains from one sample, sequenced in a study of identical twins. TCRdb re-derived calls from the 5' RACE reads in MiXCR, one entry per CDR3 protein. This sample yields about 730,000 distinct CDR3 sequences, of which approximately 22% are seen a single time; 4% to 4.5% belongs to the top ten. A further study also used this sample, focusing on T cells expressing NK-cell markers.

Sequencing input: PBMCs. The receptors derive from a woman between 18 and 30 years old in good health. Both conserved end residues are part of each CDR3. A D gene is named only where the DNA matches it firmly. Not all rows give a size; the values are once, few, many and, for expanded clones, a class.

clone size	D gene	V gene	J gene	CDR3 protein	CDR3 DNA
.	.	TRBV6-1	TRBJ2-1	CASKVGVGNEQFF	TGTGCCAGCAAGGTGGGAGTGGGGAATGAGCAGTTCTTC
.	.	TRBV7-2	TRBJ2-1	CASSTRDPLYYNEQFF	TGTGCCAGCAGCACACGAGACCCCTTGTACTACAATGAGCAGTTCTTC
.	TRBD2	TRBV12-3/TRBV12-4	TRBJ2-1	CATRGRRFNEQFF	TGTGCCACTCGCGGGAGACGGTTCAATGAGCAGTTCTTC
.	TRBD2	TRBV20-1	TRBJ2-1	CSARVASGDNEQFF	TGCAGTGCTAGAGTAGCTAGCGGGGACAATGAGCAGTTCTTC
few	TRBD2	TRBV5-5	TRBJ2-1	CASSLVGLAGTNEQFF	TGTGCCAGCAGCTTGGTAGGGCTAGCGGGGACCAATGAGCAGTTCTTC
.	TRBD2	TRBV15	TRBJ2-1	CATSAGTIYNEQFF	TGTGCCACCAGCGCTGGGACTATCTACAATGAGCAGTTCTTC
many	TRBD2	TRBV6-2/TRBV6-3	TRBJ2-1	CASSYDLAGGVYNEQFF	TGTGCCAGCAGTTACGATCTAGCGGGAGGGGTTTACAATGAGCAGTTCTTC
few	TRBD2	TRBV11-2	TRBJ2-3	CASSSRPGLAGETDTQYF	TGTGCCAGCAGCTCCCGCCCGGGACTAGCGGGAGAAACAGATACGCAGTATTTT
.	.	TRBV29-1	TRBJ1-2	CSVDIPAQAWYYGYTF	TGCAGCGTTGACATTCCAGCTCAGGCATGGTATTATGGCTACACCTTC
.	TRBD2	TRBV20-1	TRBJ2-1	CSAYSGRATEQFF	TGCAGTGCCTATAGCGGGAGGGCCACTGAGCAGTTCTTC
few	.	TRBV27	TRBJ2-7	CASSSPPGEGIF	TGTGCCAGCAGTTCTCCCCCGGGAGAAGGTATCTTC
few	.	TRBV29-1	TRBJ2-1	CSVVGSRSLGEQFF	TGCAGCGTTGTAGGTTCGAGGAGTTTAGGTGAGCAGTTCTTC
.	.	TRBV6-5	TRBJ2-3	CASSTSTATSTDTQYF	TGTGCCAGCAGTACCTCGACAGCAACTAGCACAGATACGCAGTATTTT
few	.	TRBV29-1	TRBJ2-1	CSVGTPYNEQFF	TGCAGCGTCGGGACCCCTTACAATGAGCAGTTCTTC
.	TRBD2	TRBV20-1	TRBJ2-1	CPREAPQFF	TGCCCCCGGGAGGCGCCTCAGTTCTTC
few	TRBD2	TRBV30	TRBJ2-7	CAWSGVSGSVDEQYF	TGTGCCTGGAGTGGGGTTAGCGGGAGCGTCGACGAGCAGTACTTC
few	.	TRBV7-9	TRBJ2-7	CASSAIYEQYF	TGTGCCAGCAGCGCGATTTACGAGCAGTACTTC
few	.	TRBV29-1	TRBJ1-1	CSVVTTGGEAFF	TGCAGCGTTGTAACCACCGGTGGTGAAGCTTTCTTT
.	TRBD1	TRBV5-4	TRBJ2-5	CASSTERTGQEGTQYF	TGTGCCAGCAGCACCGAGAGGACAGGGCAGGAAGGGACCCAGTACTTC
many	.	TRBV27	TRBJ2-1	CASRTSGSHNEQFF	TGTGCCAGCAGGACATCGGGCTCGCACAATGAGCAGTTCTTC
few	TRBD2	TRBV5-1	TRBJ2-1	CASSLSAGGEPHNEQFF	TGCGCCAGCAGCTTGTCCGCGGGGGGTGAACCTCACAATGAGCAGTTCTTC
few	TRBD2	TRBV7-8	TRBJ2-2	CASSLVGRGVTGELFF	TGTGCCAGCAGCTTAGTGGGCCGGGGGGTCACCGGGGAGCTGTTTTTT
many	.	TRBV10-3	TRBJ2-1	CAISDPDAHNEQFF	TGTGCCATCAGTGATCCGGACGCGCACAATGAGCAGTTCTTC
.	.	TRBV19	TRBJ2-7	CASSKRDTGHEQYF	TGTGCCAGTAGTAAACGGGACACGGGTCACGAGCAGTACTTC
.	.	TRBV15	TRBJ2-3	CATSRGGAYSSTDTQYF	TGTGCCACCAGCAGAGGTGGGGCCTACTCTAGCACAGATACGCAGTATTTT
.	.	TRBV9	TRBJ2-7	CASSPRTGYSYEQYF	TGTGCCAGCAGCCCCCGTACAGGCTACTCCTACGAGCAGTACTTC
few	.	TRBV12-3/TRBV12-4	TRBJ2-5	CASSFGGLKTQYF	TGTGCCAGCAGTTTCGGGGGGCTGAAGACCCAGTACTTC
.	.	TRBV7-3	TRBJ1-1	CASSSQNVNTEAFF	TGTGCCAGCAGCTCACAGAACGTGAACACTGAAGCTTTCTTT
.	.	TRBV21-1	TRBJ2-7	CASSFWDRGSFEQYF	TGTGCCAGCAGCTTTTGGGACCGGGGGTCTTTCGAGCAGTACTTC
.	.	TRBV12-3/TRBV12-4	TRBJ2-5	CASSLTFVQETQYF	TGTGCCAGCAGCTTAACATTTGTCCAAGAGACCCAGTACTTC
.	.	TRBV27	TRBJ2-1	CASGEGGINNEQFF	TGTGCCAGCGGTGAAGGGGGAATCAACAATGAGCAGTTCTTC
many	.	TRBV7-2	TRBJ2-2	CASSFSRVTGELFF	TGTGCCAGCAGCTTCTCAAGGGTGACCGGGGAGCTGTTTTTT
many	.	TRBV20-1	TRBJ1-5	CSVAPQVGNQPQHF	TGCAGTGTCGCGCCTCAGGTGGGCAATCAGCCCCAGCATTTT
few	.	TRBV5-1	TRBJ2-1	CASSGPRDNYNEQFF	TGCGCCAGCTCCGGCCCCCGGGACAACTACAATGAGCAGTTCTTC
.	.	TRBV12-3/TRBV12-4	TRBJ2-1	CASSLGLPNEQFF	TGTGCCAGCAGTTTGGGGCTGCCAAATGAGCAGTTCTTC
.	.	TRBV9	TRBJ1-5	CASSRLGADQPQHF	TGTGCCAGCAGCAGACTGGGGGCCGATCAGCCCCAGCATTTT
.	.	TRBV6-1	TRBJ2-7	CASRGPARDPEQYF	TGTGCCAGCAGGGGACCGGCAAGAGATCCCGAGCAGTACTTC
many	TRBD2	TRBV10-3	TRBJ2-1	CATGTSGNHNEQFF	TGTGCCACCGGGACTAGCGGGAACCACAATGAGCAGTTCTTC
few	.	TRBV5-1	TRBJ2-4	CASSLTGLGIQYF	TGCGCCAGCAGCCTGACGGGGCTCGGCATTCAGTACTTC
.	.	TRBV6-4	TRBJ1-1	CASQSDRTSTEAFF	TGTGCCAGCCAGTCCGACAGGACAAGCACTGAAGCTTTCTTT
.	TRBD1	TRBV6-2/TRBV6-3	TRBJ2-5	CASSLTRGKETQYF	TGTGCCAGCAGTTTGACCAGGGGGAAAGAGACCCAGTACTTC
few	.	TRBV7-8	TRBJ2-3	CASSLESGPDTQYF	TGTGCCAGCAGCTTAGAGTCCGGCCCAGATACGCAGTATTTT
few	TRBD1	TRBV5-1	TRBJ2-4	CASSGTGTHIQYF	TGCGCCAGCAGCGGGACAGGGACGCACATTCAGTACTTC
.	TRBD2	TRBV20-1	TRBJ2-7	CSASPGLAVTYEQYF	TGCAGTGCTAGCCCGGGACTAGCGGTTACCTACGAGCAGTACTTC
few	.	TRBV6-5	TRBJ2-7	CASSYSSRAVHEQYF	TGTGCCAGCAGTTACTCGTCCAGGGCGGTCCACGAGCAGTACTTC
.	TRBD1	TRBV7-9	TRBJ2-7	CASSPRDSYYEQYF	TGTGCCAGCAGCCCCCGGGACAGCTACTACGAGCAGTACTTC
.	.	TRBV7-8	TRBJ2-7	CASSLRGGLNEQYF	TGTGCCAGCAGCCTGAGGGGGGGGCTGAACGAGCAGTACTTC
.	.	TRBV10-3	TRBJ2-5	CASRLGGLEETQYF	TGTGCCTCCCGCTTAGGGGGTCTGGAGGAGACCCAGTACTTC
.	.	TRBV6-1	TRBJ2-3	CASSPTGSNTDTQYF	TGTGCCAGCAGCCCTACCGGGTCTAACACAGATACGCAGTATTTT
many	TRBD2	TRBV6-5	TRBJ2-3	CASSYNAGEADTQYF	TGTGCCAGCAGTTATAACGCGGGGGAGGCAGATACGCAGTATTTT
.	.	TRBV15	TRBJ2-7	CATSIRGVEQYF	TGTGCCACCAGCATAAGAGGGGTCGAGCAGTACTTC
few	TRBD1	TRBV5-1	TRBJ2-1	CASSFDPGQGYNEQFF	TGCGCCAGCAGCTTCGACCCGGGACAGGGATACAATGAGCAGTTCTTC
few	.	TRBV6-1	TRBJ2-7	CASSEPREQYF	TGTGCCAGCAGTGAACCCCGGGAGCAGTACTTC